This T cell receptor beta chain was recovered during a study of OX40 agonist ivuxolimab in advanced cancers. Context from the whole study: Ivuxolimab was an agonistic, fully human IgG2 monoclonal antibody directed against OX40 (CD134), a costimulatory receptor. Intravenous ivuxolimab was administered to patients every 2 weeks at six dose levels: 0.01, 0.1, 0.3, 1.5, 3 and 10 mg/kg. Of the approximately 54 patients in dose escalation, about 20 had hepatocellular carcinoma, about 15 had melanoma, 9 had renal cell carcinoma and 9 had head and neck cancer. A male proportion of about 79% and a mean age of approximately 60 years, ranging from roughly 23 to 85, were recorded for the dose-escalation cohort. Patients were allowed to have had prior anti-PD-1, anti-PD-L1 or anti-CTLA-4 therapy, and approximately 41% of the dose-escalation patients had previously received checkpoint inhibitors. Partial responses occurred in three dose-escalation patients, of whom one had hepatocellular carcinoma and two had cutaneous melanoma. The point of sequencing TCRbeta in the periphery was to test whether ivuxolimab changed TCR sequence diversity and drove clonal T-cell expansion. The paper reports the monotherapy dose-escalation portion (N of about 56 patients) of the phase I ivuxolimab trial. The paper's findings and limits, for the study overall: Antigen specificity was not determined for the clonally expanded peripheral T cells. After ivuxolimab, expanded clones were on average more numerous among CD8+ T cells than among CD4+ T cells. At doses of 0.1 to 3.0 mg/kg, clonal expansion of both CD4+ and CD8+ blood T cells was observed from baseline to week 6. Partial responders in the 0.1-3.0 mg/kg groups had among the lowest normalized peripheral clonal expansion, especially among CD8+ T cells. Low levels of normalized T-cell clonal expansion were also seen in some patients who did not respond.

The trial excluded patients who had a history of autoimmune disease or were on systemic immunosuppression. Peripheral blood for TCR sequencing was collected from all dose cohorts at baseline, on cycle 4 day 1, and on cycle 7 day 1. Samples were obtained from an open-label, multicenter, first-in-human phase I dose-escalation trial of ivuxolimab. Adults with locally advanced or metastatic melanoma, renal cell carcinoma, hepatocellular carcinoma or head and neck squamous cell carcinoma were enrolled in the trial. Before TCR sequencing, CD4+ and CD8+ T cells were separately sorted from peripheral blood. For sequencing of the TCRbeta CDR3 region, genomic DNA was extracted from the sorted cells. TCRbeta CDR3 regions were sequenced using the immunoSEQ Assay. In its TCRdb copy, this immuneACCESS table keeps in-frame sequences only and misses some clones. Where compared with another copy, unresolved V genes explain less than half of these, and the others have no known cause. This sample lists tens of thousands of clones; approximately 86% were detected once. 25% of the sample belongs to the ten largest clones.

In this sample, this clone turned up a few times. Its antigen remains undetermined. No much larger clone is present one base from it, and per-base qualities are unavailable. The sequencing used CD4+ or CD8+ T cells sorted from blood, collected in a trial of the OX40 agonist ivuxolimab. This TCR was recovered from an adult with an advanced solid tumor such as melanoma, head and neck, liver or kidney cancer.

The DNA sequence is given as TGTGCCAGCAGCTTGGGACAGATCAATCAGCCCCAGCATTTT. Its coded protein is CASSLGQINQPQHF. The chain joins TRBV7-9 to TRBJ1-5, with 7 middle bases fitting TRBD1. V has 3 bases trimmed and J has 3 bases trimmed; junction bases matching no gene number 2. From a lookup of the germline V gene (reference sequence), CDR1 and CDR2 are SEHNR and FQNEAQ. Taken from cysteine to phenylalanine, the CDR3 has 14 residues. Only the CDR3 region is kept as DNA, spanning 42 bases read in frame from base 1. Extended through the reference TRBV7-9 and TRBJ1-5 proteins, this CDR3 yields the full variable domain: DTGVSQNPRHKITKRGQNVTFRCDPISEHNRLYWYRQTLGQGPEFLTYFQNEAQLEKSRLLSDRFSAERPKGSFSTLEIQRTEQGDSAMYLCASSLGQINQPQHFGDGTRLSIL.